These T cell receptor beta chains were read from a single sample in a study of blood T cell dynamics during melanoma immunotherapy. Here immunoSEQ multiplex PCR was the method, and the copy in TCRdb shows in-frame clones only, minus some. The table shows 6,000 or so clones, with roughly 85% occurring only once. Source: blood, taken from a patient treated with checkpoint blockade. The receptors shown here come from a human donor with melanoma. The CDR3 runs from the conserved cysteine through the conserved F or W. D genes are given only for firm matches. Expanded clones get a size class; other rows say once, few or many, or leave the size out.

abundance	j_gene	v_gene	d_gene	CDR3aa	CDR3nt
NA	TRBJ2-4	TRBV5-4	NA	CASSSRKDPGNIQYF	TGTGCCAGCAGCTCACGTAAGGATCCAGGAAACATTCAGTACTTC
NA	TRBJ1-1	TRBV9	NA	CASSFSGNTEAFF	TGTGCCAGCAGCTTCTCCGGTAACACTGAAGCTTTCTTT
NA	TRBJ2-5	TRBV9	NA	CASSVALNQETQYF	TGTGCCAGCAGCGTAGCTCTTAATCAAGAGACCCAGTACTTC
NA	TRBJ2-7	TRBV5-1	NA	CASGPLDSYEQYF	TGCGCCAGCGGACCCCTAGACTCCTACGAGCAGTACTTC
once	TRBJ1-4	TRBV2	NA	CASSSDTGATNEKLFF	TGTGCCAGCAGCAGCGATACTGGGGCAACTAATGAAAAACTGTTTTTT
NA	TRBJ2-2	TRBV19	NA	CASTVSDPGELFF	TGTGCCAGTACCGTTTCGGACCCCGGGGAGCTGTTTTTT
NA	TRBJ1-1	TRBV28	NA	CASSFRQYTEAFF	TGTGCCAGCAGTTTTCGGCAGTACACTGAAGCTTTCTTT
once	TRBJ2-5	TRBV11-2	NA	CASSLGGGLRETQYF	TGTGCCAGCAGCTTAGGTGGGGGGCTACGAGAGACCCAGTACTTC
NA	TRBJ2-3	TRBV4-2	NA	CASSQVEDTQYF	TGTGCCAGCAGCCAAGTCGAAGATACGCAGTATTTT
few	TRBJ2-5	TRBV7-2	NA	CASSFRETQYF	TGTGCCAGCAGCTTTAGAGAGACCCAGTACTTC
NA	TRBJ1-5	TRBV19	NA	CASSIMPRGSNSNQPQHF	TGTGCCAGTAGTATTATGCCGAGGGGGAGCAATAGCAATCAGCCCCAGCATTTT
NA	TRBJ2-1	TRBV5-4	NA	CASSLNRVNEQFF	TGTGCCAGCAGCTTGAACAGGGTCAACGAGCAGTTCTTC
NA	TRBJ2-7	TRBV2	NA	CASSEWTARYEQYF	TGTGCCAGCAGTGAGTGGACTGCTCGCTACGAGCAGTACTTC
NA	TRBJ2-7	TRBV5-6	NA	CASSLAGVAQYF	TGTGCCAGCAGCTTGGCGGGAGTGGCGCAGTACTTC
NA	TRBJ2-3	TRBV4-2	NA	CASSQDSGGPTDTQYF	TGTGCCAGCAGCCAAGACTCCGGGGGGCCCACAGATACGCAGTATTTT
once	TRBJ2-2	TRBV14	NA	CASSQGRGGLRTGELFF	TGTGCCAGCAGCCAAGGAAGGGGGGGCCTTCGCACCGGGGAGCTGTTTTTT
NA	TRBJ1-6	TRBV5-1	NA	CASSLDRDNSPLHF	TGCGCCAGCAGCTTGGACAGGGATAATTCACCCCTCCACTTT
NA	TRBJ1-1	TRBV19	TRBD1	CASSYRGGDTEAFF	TGTGCCAGTTCCTACAGGGGAGGGGACACTGAAGCTTTCTTT
NA	TRBJ2-5	TRBV2	NA	CASSGGDGQFEETQYF	TGTGCCAGCAGTGGGGGCGATGGACAGTTTGAAGAGACCCAGTACTTC
NA	TRBJ1-1	TRBV2	NA	CASSVGYTEAFF	TGTGCCAGCAGTGTTGGGTACACTGAAGCTTTCTTT
few	TRBJ1-6	TRBV28	NA	CASSFTGRLLNSPLHF	TGTGCCAGCAGTTTTACAGGGCGCCTACTAAATTCACCCCTCCACTTT
NA	TRBJ2-7	TRBV9	NA	CASSVGAGALYEQYF	TGTGCCAGCAGCGTAGGGGCAGGGGCCCTCTACGAGCAGTACTTC
NA	TRBJ2-5	TRBV11-2	TRBD2	CASSSGLAAETQYF	TGTGCCAGCAGCTCGGGACTAGCTGCCGAGACCCAGTACTTC
NA	TRBJ2-7	TRBV11-2	TRBD2	CASRTSGGSPGEQYF	TGTGCCAGCAGGACTAGCGGGGGATCGCCGGGAGAGCAGTACTTC
NA	TRBJ2-7	TRBV7-2	TRBD1	CASSLAGQGPPYEQYF	TGTGCCAGCAGCTTGGCTGGACAGGGCCCTCCCTACGAGCAGTACTTC